Each of the 23 T cell receptor beta chains below was sequenced from the same sample in a study of blood T cell repertoires in COVID-19. Some clones are missing from TCRdb's copy, which holds only in-frame ones; the method was immunoSEQ multiplex PCR. Among around 230,000 clones listed, 70% to 85% were seen once. The specimen was PBMCs or T cells enriched from blood (not recorded which). The origin of the receptors is a man aged 40-49 years who had recovered from COVID-19.

A few counts support this clone. This sequence joins TRBV27 and TRBJ1-1, with D tentatively TRBD1 (6 bases). Trimming took 4 bases from V and 1 from J, leaving 13 bases between them. This CDR3 is built from 15 residues. Germline-derived CDR1 and CDR2 are MNHEY and SMNVEV (reference sequence). The CDR3 coding sequence is TGTGCCAGCAGTTCGGCAGGGGTTACGAACACTGAAGCTTTCTTT. The encoded protein is CASSSAGVTNTEAFF.

CDR3 sequence: CASSVGRQVSYGYTF. The CDR3 coding sequence is TGTGCCAGCAGTGTAGGCAGACAGGTATCCTATGGCTACACCTTC. This chain uses TRBV28 with TRBJ1-2, with D possibly TRBD1 on 6 matching bases. V lost 5 bases and J 4 bases, leaving 17 bases between the germline ends. Germline V gene lookup returns CDR1 MDHEN and CDR2 SYDVKM. The CDR3 runs 15 residues.

The gene calls are TRBV5-1 and TRBJ2-5, with 12 bases aligning to TRBD2. The CDR3 sequence is 15 residues long. The trim removed 1 base at V and 4 bases at J, leaving 2 bases unmatched. Per germline, CDR1 SGHRS and CDR2 YFSETQ. The CDR3 bases are TGCGCCAGCAGCTTGTCACTAGCGGGAGGAGAGACCCAGTACTTC. This gives the protein CASSLSLAGGETQYF.

The rearrangement joins TRBV5-5 to TRBJ2-7; the match to TRBD1 covers 8 bases. The CDR3 spans 14 residues. The ends lost 6 bases at V and 6 bases at J; junction bases unmatched: 11. Germline V gene data show CDR1 as SGHKS and CDR2 as YYEKEE (reference sequence). The CDR3 reads CASIWGTGAGEQYF. The CDR3 coding sequence is TGTGCCAGCATTTGGGGGACAGGAGCAGGCGAGCAGTACTTC. Looking up the rest from reference TRBV5-5 and TRBJ2-7 gives the full variable domain: DAGVTQSPTHLIKTRGQQVTLRCSPISGHKSVSWYQQVLGQGPQFIFQYYEKEERGRGNFPDRFSARQFPNYSSELNVNALLLGDSALYLCASIWGTGAGEQYFGPGTRLTVT.

The chain couples TRBV23-1 to TRBJ1-2, with D hard to call. TRBV23-1 is placed among ORFs of uncertain function. V lost 7 bases and J 8 bases, leaving 8 bases between the germline ends. CDR3 length: 10 amino acids. The CDR3 protein is CASTPRGYTF. CDR3 in DNA: TGCGCCAGCACCCCTAGGGGCTACACCTTC.

This chain links TRBV18 with TRBJ1-4; 7 nucleotides line up with TRBD1. The V gene end was trimmed by 5 bases and the J gene end by 0 bases; junction bases not matched to a gene: 3. Germline V lookup: CDR1 KGHSH, CDR2 LQKENI. The CDR3 has 15 residues. CDR3 DNA: TGTGCCAGCTCAAACGGACAGGCAACTAATGAAAAACTGTTTTTT. Amino acid sequence: CASSNGQATNEKLFF.

The chain is built from TRBV10-3 and TRBJ2-1; 11 bases match TRBD2. CDR3 length: 15 residues. V lost 6 bases and J lost 5; bases outside the gene matches: 6. Germline CDR1 reads ENHRY; CDR2 reads SYGVKD. The CDR3 reads CAIRTTSGEDNEQFF. The DNA for the CDR3 is TGTGCCATCAGGACGACTAGCGGGGAGGACAATGAGCAGTTCTTC.

The chain has TRBV4-2 and TRBJ1-2; D remains unclear. The germline V and J ends were trimmed by 1 base and 7 bases, with 13 bases remaining between them. The germline gives CDR1 LGHNA, CDR2 YNFKEQ. This CDR3 has 14 amino acids. CDR3 in DNA: TGTGCCAGCAGCCAAGGCACGCCGGAGGGTGGCTACACCTTC. Its translation: CASSQGTPEGGYTF.

The V gene is TRBV28, the J gene TRBJ1-2; possible D gene TRBD1, 5 bases. This CDR3 is built from 12 residues. Germline CDR1 reads MDHEN; CDR2 reads SYDVKM. The V end was cut by 10 bases, the J end by 5 bases, with 14 bases between. This CDR3 reads CAISQGGYGYTF. The CDR3 nucleotides are TGTGCCATTTCTCAGGGTGGGTATGGCTACACCTTC.

The chain is built from TRBV7-3 and TRBJ2-4; 9 bases line up with TRBD1. This CDR3 has 15 residues. V lost 4 bases, J lost 8 bases, and 9 bases stayed unmatched. CDR1 and CDR2 (germline): SGHTA, FQGTGA. CDR3 residues: CASSYPTGGADIQYF. The CDR3 region has the DNA TGTGCCAGCAGCTACCCAACAGGGGGCGCGGACATTCAGTACTTC. The entire variable domain, with the rest obtained from reference TRBV7-3 and TRBJ2-4, is as follows: GAGVSQTPSNKVTEKGKYVELRCDPISGHTALYWYRQSLGQGPEFLIYFQGTGAADDSGLPNDRFFAVRPEGSVSTLKIQRTERGDSAVYLCASSYPTGGADIQYFGAGTRLSVL.

The CDR3 DNA reads as TGTGCCAGCAGCCCTGGGCAGCAGCAAGAGACCCAGTACTTC. It specifies CASSPGQQQETQYF. V gene TRBV5-5 combines with J gene TRBJ2-5; no firm D call. V was trimmed by 4 bases and J by 2 bases, leaving 12 bases between them. Looked up from germline, CDR1 is SGHKS and CDR2 is YYEKEE (reference sequence). The length of the CDR3 is 14 residues.

The count of this clone is one. This chain connects TRBV5-4 to TRBJ1-1, with a possible D match to TRBD1 (6 bases). The CDR3 is 14 amino acids. The V gene lost 4 bases and the J gene lost 1 base, with 11 bases spanning the gap. Germline values: CDR1 SGHNT, CDR2 YYREEE (reference sequence). The CDR3: CASSVPGQNTEAFF. The CDR3, as DNA: TGTGCCAGCAGCGTGCCGGGACAGAACACTGAAGCTTTCTTT. The full variable domain, its missing parts supplied by reference TRBV5-4 and TRBJ1-1, is ETGVTQSPTHLIKTRGQQVTLRCSSQSGHNTVSWYQQALGQGPQFIFQYYREEENGRGNFPPRFSGLQFPNYSSELNVNALELDDSALYLCASSVPGQNTEAFFGQGTRLTVV.

This clone was recorded once. V usage is TRBV15 and J usage is TRBJ2-7; TRBD1 matches 10 bases. The CDR3 sequence is 14 residues long. Trimming cost V 0 bases and J 5 bases; bases outside gene matches: 1. Per germline, CDR1 LNHNV and CDR2 YYDKDF (reference sequence). CDR3 nucleotides: TGTGCCACCAGCAGAGACGGGACAGGGGACGAGCAGTACTTC. Its translation: CATSRDGTGDEQYF.

The rearrangement links TRBV28 to TRBJ1-4, with TRBD1 identical over 10 bases. The CDR3 is 16 residues long. Germline V gene data show CDR1 as MDHEN and CDR2 as SYDVKM. Losses at the gene ends were 8 bases for V and 6 bases for J; bases not matched to a gene: 12. As DNA, the CDR3 is TGTGCCAGCCGAACCGTCCCGGGACAGGGGCATGAAAAACTGTTTTTT. Its protein is CASRTVPGQGHEKLFF.

The genes are TRBV3-1 (or the pseudogene TRBV3-2) and TRBJ1-3; D remains ambiguous. Germline assignment: CDR1 LGHDT and CDR2 YNNKEL (reference sequence). This CDR3 region has 16 residues. V gave up 2 bases and J gave up 4 bases, with 15 bases separating them. CDR3 in DNA: TGTGCCAGCAGCCAATCTCGTTTTACGGGGGGAAACACCATATATTTT. Amino acid sequence: CASSQSRFTGGNTIYF.

This clone was seen many times. The V gene is TRBV7-8, the J gene TRBJ2-2; 10 bases agree with TRBD1. The CDR3 consists of 16 residues. Per germline, CDR1 SGHVS and CDR2 FQNEAQ. V shed 5 bases and J 6 bases; nucleotides not matched to a gene: 9. The CDR3 protein is CASSPRDRGTSGELFF. CDR3 coding DNA: TGTGCCAGCAGCCCGCGGGACAGGGGTACGTCCGGGGAGCTGTTTTTT.

This clone was counted a few times. This chain connects TRBV5-1 to TRBJ1-1; 11 bases are a match to TRBD1. CDR1 and CDR2 (germline): SGHRS, YFSETQ. The CDR3 runs 14 residues. V lost 4 bases, J lost 7 bases, and 6 bases stayed unmatched. CDR3 protein: CASSQGQGVSEAFF. The CDR3 bases are TGCGCCAGCAGCCAGGGACAGGGGGTGAGTGAAGCTTTCTTT.

The J gene is TRBJ1-4, the V gene TRBV3-1 (or the pseudogene TRBV3-2); a possible D gene is TRBD1 (6 bases). V lost 4 bases, J lost 7 bases, and 13 bases lay in between. The germline V gene has CDR1 LGHDT and CDR2 YNNKEL (reference sequence). The CDR3 contains 14 residues. CDR3 coding DNA: TGTGCCAGCAGCCTGATGGGGGCGAGTGAAAAACTGTTTTTT. Its translation is CASSLMGASEKLFF.

J is TRBJ2-7 and V is TRBV27; TRBD1 aligns across 7 bases. The V segment lost 4 bases and the J segment 4 bases; nucleotides outside the gene matches: 4. Looked up from germline, CDR1 is MNHEY and CDR2 is SMNVEV (reference sequence). CDR3 length equals 13 residues. CDR3 amino acids: CASSWDRRYEQYF. CDR3 sequence (DNA): TGTGCCAGCAGTTGGGACAGACGATACGAGCAGTACTTC.

The chain links TRBV28 to TRBJ2-7; D is perhaps TRBD2 (5 bases). The CDR3 consists of 13 residues. Germline V gives CDR1 MDHEN, CDR2 SYDVKM. V lost 2 bases and J 2 bases, leaving 7 bases between the germline ends. CDR3 nucleotide sequence: TGTGCCAGCAGTTTACCCGGGACCTACGAGCAGTACTTC. Translation: CASSLPGTYEQYF.

This clone was seen a handful of times. The chain is built from TRBV2 and TRBJ1-5; D is undetermined. There are 14 residues in the CDR3. Deletions cut 0 bases from V and 9 bases from J, with 12 bases between. The germline CDR1 and CDR2 sequences are SNHLY and FYNNEI. The CDR3 nucleotides read TGTGCCAGCAGTGAAGCTGGACTTATGGGGCCCCAGCATTTT. Amino acid sequence: CASSEAGLMGPQHF. Using reference TRBV2 and TRBJ1-5 for the parts outside the CDR3, the full variable domain is EPEVTQTPSHQVTQMGQEVILRCVPISNHLYFYWYRQILGQKVEFLVSFYNNEISEKSEIFDDQFSVERPDGSNFTLKIRSTKLEDSAMYFCASSEAGLMGPQHFGDGTRLSIL.

This clone came up once. V and J are TRBV9 and TRBJ2-3, with TRBD2 matching 11 bases. This CDR3 contains 16 residues. J lost 2 bases, V lost 3 bases, and 5 bases had no gene match. Germline CDR1 reads SGDLS; CDR2 reads YYNGEE. The CDR3: CASSGQGLAVTDTQYF. The DNA for the CDR3 is TGTGCCAGCAGCGGCCAGGGACTAGCGGTCACAGATACGCAGTATTTT.

The V gene is TRBV11-1, the J gene TRBJ2-5; 10 bases align to TRBD2. The CDR3 covers 14 residues. J was trimmed by 5 bases and V by 4 bases; bases with no gene match: 4. Germline-derived CDR1 and CDR2 are SGHAT and FQDESV (reference sequence). DNA of the CDR3: TGTGCCAGCAGCTATCTAGCGGGGGTGGAGACCCAGTACTTC. Its protein product is CASSYLAGVETQYF.